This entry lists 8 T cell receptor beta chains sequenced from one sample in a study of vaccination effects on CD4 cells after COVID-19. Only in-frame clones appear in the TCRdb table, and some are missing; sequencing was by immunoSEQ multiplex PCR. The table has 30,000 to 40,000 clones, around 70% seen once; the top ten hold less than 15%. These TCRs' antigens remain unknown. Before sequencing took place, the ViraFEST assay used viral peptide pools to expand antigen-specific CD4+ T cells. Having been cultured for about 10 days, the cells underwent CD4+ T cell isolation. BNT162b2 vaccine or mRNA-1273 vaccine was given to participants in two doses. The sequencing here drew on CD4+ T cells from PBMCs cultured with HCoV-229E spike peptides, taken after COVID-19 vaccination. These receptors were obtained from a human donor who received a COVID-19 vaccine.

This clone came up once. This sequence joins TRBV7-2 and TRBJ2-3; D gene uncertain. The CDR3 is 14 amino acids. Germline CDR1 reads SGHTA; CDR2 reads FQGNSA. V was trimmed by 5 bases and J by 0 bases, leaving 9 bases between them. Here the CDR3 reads CASSPGISTDTQYF. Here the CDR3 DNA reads TGTGCCAGCAGCCCTGGGATAAGCACAGATACGCAGTATTTT.

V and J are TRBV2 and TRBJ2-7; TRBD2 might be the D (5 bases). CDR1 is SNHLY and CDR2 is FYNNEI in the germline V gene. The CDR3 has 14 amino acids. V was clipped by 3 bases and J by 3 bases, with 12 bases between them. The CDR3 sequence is CASSEGGPLYEQYF. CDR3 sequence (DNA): TGTGCCAGCAGTGAGGGCGGGCCCCTCTACGAGCAGTACTTC.

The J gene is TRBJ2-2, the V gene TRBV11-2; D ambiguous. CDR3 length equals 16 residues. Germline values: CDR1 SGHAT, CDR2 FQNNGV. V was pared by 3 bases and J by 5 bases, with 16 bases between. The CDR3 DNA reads TGTGCCAGCAGCTTGGGTAGAGGCACAAAGACCGGGGAGCTGTTTTTT. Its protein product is CASSLGRGTKTGELFF.

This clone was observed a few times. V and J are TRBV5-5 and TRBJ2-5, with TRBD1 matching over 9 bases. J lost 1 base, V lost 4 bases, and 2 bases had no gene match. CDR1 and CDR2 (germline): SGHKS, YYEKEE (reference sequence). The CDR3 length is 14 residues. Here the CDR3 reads CASSPGQGQETQYF. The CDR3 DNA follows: TGTGCCAGCAGCCCGGGACAGGGCCAAGAGACCCAGTACTTC.

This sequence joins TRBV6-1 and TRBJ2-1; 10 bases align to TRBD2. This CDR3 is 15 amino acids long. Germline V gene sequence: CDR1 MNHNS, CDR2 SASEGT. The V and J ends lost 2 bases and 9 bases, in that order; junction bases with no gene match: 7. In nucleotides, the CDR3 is TGTGCCAGCAGTGAAATTACTAGCGGGGTTGCTGAGCAGTTCTTC. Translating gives CASSEITSGVAEQFF.

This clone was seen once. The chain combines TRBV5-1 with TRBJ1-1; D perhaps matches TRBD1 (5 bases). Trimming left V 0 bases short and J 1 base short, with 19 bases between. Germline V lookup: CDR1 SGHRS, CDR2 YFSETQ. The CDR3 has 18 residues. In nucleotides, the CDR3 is TGCGCCAGCAGCTTGGCAGTGGGAACGGGACGGAAGAACACTGAAGCTTTCTTT. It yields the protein CASSLAVGTGRKNTEAFF.

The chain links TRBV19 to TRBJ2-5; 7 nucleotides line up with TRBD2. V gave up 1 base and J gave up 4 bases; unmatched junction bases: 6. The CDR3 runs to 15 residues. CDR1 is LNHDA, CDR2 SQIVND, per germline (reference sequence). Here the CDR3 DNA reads TGTGCCAGTAGTATAGGGGGGGGAATAAGAGAGACCCAGTACTTC. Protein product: CASSIGGGIRETQYF.

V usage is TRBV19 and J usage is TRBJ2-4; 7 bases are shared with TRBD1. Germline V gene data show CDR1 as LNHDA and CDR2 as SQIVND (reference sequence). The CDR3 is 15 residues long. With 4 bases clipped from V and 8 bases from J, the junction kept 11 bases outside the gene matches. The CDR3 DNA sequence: TGTGCCAGTAGTAGATCGGGCAGGGGGAGCTACATTCAGTACTTC. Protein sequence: CASSRSGRGSYIQYF.